The T cell receptor (delta chain) described here comes from a study of gammadelta T cells in human blood. Study observations and caveats: Right after birth, innate γδ T cells reportedly expanded polyclonally after microbial exposure.

The CDR3 has 21 residues. From germline, CDR1 is TSWWSYY and CDR2 QGS. A word on this clone: Its antigen is unknown. Sequence at one end of the junction differs from germline and may be a read error.

TCRdb redid clone calling on the RT-PCR reads using CATT. The data contain around 770 delta-chain clones, 41% of them singletons. Specimen: non-Vgamma9Vdelta2 gamma-delta T cells from infant blood. V and J are TRDV1 and TRDJ1; 9 positions agree with TRDD3. This receptor was taken from a human donor. This CDR3 is CALGESNMWYGGYSYTDNLIF. Written as DNA, the CDR3 is TGTGCTCTTGGGGAATCGAATATGTGGTACGGGGGATACTCGTACACCGATAACCTCATCTTT.